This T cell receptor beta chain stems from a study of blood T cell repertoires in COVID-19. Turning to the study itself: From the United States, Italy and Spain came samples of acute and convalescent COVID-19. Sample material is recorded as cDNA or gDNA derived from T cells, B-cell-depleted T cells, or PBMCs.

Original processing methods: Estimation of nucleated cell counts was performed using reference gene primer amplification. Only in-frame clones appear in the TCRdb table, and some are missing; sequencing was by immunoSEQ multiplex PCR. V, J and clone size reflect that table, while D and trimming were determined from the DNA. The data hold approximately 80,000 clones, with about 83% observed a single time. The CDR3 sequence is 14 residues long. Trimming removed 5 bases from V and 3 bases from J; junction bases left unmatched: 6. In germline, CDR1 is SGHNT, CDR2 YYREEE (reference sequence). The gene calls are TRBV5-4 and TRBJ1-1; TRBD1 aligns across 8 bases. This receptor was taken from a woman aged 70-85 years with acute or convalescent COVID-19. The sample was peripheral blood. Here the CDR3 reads CASSKDRDDTEAFF. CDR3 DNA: TGTGCCAGCAGTAAGGACAGGGACGACACTGAAGCTTTCTTT.